Below are 20 T cell receptor beta chains sequenced from a single sample in a study of early T cells in non-severe SARS-CoV-2 infection. TCRdb called the 5' RACE reads again in MiXCR, with one record for every CDR3 protein. The table lists tens of thousands of distinct CDR3 sequences, about 14% of them singletons. Input material: whole blood. Receptors were obtained from an adult who was a healthcare worker with PCR-confirmed SARS-CoV-2 infection or an uninfected control (not recorded which).

This clonotype showed up many times. The gene calls are TRBV2 and TRBJ2-1; 13 positions agree with TRBD2. The germline CDR1 and CDR2 sequences are SNHLY and FYNNEI. The length of the CDR3 is 14 residues. The V segment lost 6 bases and the J segment 8 bases; nucleotides outside the gene matches: 4. The CDR3 DNA reads as TGTGCCAGCAGGGGACTAGCGGGGATGTATGAGCAGTTCTTC. Residues: CASRGLAGMYEQFF.

This clonotype appeared many times. This chain connects TRBV3-1 to TRBJ1-5; D gene ambiguous. V was trimmed by 4 bases and J by 6 bases, leaving 7 bases between them. This CDR3 comprises 12 residues. Germline V gene sequence: CDR1 LGHDT, CDR2 YNNKEL (reference sequence). This CDR3 reads CASSLLGQPQHF. CDR3 sequence (DNA): TGTGCCAGCAGCCTCCTGGGTCAGCCCCAGCATTTT.

The chain carries TRBV7-2 and TRBJ1-1; D is unresolved. Germline V gene lookup returns CDR1 SGHTA and CDR2 FQGNSA. V dropped 7 bases and J dropped 6 bases, with 9 bases sitting between them. The CDR3 spans 11 residues. CDR3 region: CASTAGSEAFF. The CDR3 nucleotides read TGTGCCAGCACGGCGGGCTCTGAAGCTTTCTTT. Full variable domain (outside the CDR3, taken from reference TRBV7-2 and TRBJ1-1): GAGVSQSPSNKVTEKGKDVELRCDPISGHTALYWYRQSLGQGLEFLIYFQGNSAPDKSGLPSDRFSAERTGGSVSTLTIQRTQQEDSAVYLCASTAGSEAFFGQGTRLTVV.

In its sample, this clonotype was seen a few times. The V call is TRBV6-5, the J call TRBJ2-7, with 9 bases matching TRBD2. Losses at the gene ends were 6 bases for V and 0 bases for J; bases not matched to a gene: 9. Germline V gene data show CDR1 as MNHEY and CDR2 as SVGAGI. CDR3 length equals 16 residues. DNA for the CDR3: TGTGCCAGCAGCCGATCAGGACTAGCGAACTCCTACGAGCAGTACTTC. Protein sequence: CASSRSGLANSYEQYF.

The chain is built from TRBV6-1 and TRBJ2-3, with D perhaps assigned TRBD1 or TRBD2 (5 bases each). CDR3 length: 14 amino acids. V was cut by 10 bases and J by 2 bases, with 16 bases left in between. The germline V gene has CDR1 MNHNS and CDR2 SASEGT. The CDR3 loop is CATATGRDTDTQYF. In nucleotides, the CDR3 is TGTGCCACTGCGACGGGACGGGACACAGATACGCAGTATTTT.

V and J are TRBV9 and TRBJ1-2; TRBD1 matches 8 bases. CDR1 and CDR2 from the germline V gene are SGDLS and YYNGEE. V lost 6 bases, J lost 4 bases, and 8 bases stayed unmatched. The length of the CDR3 is 14 residues. CDR3 residues: CASNNQGAAYGYTF. The CDR3 DNA reads TGTGCCAGCAATAACCAGGGGGCTGCCTATGGCTACACCTTC.

Only a few counts were recorded for this clonotype. V is TRBV15 and J is TRBJ2-3; D gene ambiguous. The CDR3 runs to 13 residues. The V end was cut by 0 bases, the J end by 5 bases, with 6 bases between. The germline CDR1 and CDR2 sequences are LNHNV and YYDKDF (reference sequence). The CDR3 DNA sequence: TGTGCCACCAGCAGAGACCTAGGAGATACGCAGTATTTT. Protein sequence: CATSRDLGDTQYF. Using reference TRBV15 and TRBJ2-3 for the parts outside the CDR3, the full variable domain is DAMVIQNPRYQVTQFGKPVTLSCSQTLNHNVMYWYQQKSSQAPKLLFHYYDKDFNNEADTPDNFQSRRPNTSFCFLDIRSPGLGDTAMYLCATSRDLGDTQYFGPGTRLTVL.

This clonotype was counted between two and nine times. The gene calls are TRBV24-1 and TRBJ2-3; TRBD1 is a possible D gene (6 bases). With 4 bases removed from V and 0 bases from J, the gap between germline ends came to 10 bases. The CDR3 is 15 amino acids. CDR1 KGHDR and CDR2 SFDVKD come from the germline V gene. As DNA, the CDR3 is TGTGCCACCAGTGACCGCGGACAGAGCACAGATACGCAGTATTTT. Translated: CATSDRGQSTDTQYF.

The rearrangement joins TRBV9 to TRBJ2-3; D call uncertain. Germline-derived CDR1 and CDR2 are SGDLS and YYNGEE. V shed 2 bases and J shed 0 bases, with 10 bases lying between them. The CDR3 sequence is 15 residues long. In DNA, the CDR3 is TGTGCCAGCAGCGTCGTGGGGTCTAGCACAGATACGCAGTATTTT. It yields the protein CASSVVGSSTDTQYF.

The sample holds many counts of this clonotype. The V and J genes are TRBV5-1 and TRBJ1-1, with D tentatively TRBD1 (6 bases). The germline V gene encodes CDR1 SGHRS and CDR2 YFSETQ. The length of the CDR3 is 14 residues. V was shortened by 4 bases and J by 4 bases, with 14 bases between the two germline ends. The CDR3 sequence: CASSTQGPGTEAFF. CDR3 in DNA: TGCGCCAGCAGCACACAGGGTCCAGGCACTGAAGCTTTCTTT.

V usage is TRBV19 and J usage is TRBJ2-3, with 8 positions matching TRBD2. V was pared by 11 bases and J by 9 bases, with 13 bases of the junction left unmatched. The CDR3 consists of 13 residues. Germline loops: CDR1 LNHDA, CDR2 SQIVND (reference sequence). CDR3 sequence: CASRTSSPPTQYF. The CDR3 DNA follows: TGTGCCTCCCGGACTAGCAGCCCGCCCACGCAGTATTTT. Full variable domain (rest looked up from reference TRBV19 and TRBJ2-3): DGGITQSPKYLFRKEGQNVTLSCEQNLNHDAMYWYRQDPGQGLRLIYYSQIVNDFQKGDIAEGYSVSREKKESFPLTVTSAQKNPTAFYLCASRTSSPPTQYFGPGTRLTVL.

The CDR3 bases are TGTGCCAGCAGTTCCACCTGGGTCGCTGAAGCTTTCTTT. As protein: CASSSTWVAEAFF. The chain employs TRBV6-6 and TRBJ1-1; D uncertain. V lost 4 bases and J 6 bases, leaving 12 bases between the germline ends. CDR3 length: 13 amino acids. Germline CDR1 MNHNY, CDR2 SVGAGI (reference sequence).

CDR3 in amino acids: CASSSPGERGYNEQFF. The CDR3 DNA is TGTGCCAGCAGCTCTCCAGGGGAGCGGGGGTACAATGAGCAGTTCTTC. The gene calls are TRBV5-4 and TRBJ2-1; 8 nucleotides agree with TRBD2. CDR3 size: 16 residues. The J segment lost 4 bases and the V segment lost 3 bases, leaving 9 bases of the junction unmatched. CDR1 is SGHNT and CDR2 is YYREEE in the germline V gene (reference sequence).

In this sample, this clonotype turned up many times. V and J are TRBV7-2 and TRBJ2-3; the D gene is possibly TRBD2 (6 bases). Trimming left V 3 bases short and J 6 bases short, with 10 bases between. This CDR3 is built from 13 residues. In germline, CDR1 is SGHTA, CDR2 FQGNSA. The CDR3 protein is CASSFGGADTQYF. CDR3 bases: TGTGCCAGCAGCTTTGGCGGGGCCGATACGCAGTATTTT. Full variable domain (missing parts from reference TRBV7-2 and TRBJ2-3): GAGVSQSPSNKVTEKGKDVELRCDPISGHTALYWYRQSLGQGLEFLIYFQGNSAPDKSGLPSDRFSAERTGGSVSTLTIQRTQQEDSAVYLCASSFGGADTQYFGPGTRLTVL.

The chain combines TRBV29-1 with TRBJ2-3; 8 bases line up with TRBD1. CDR3 length: 13 residues. After removal of 6 bases from V and 4 bases from J, the junction contained 6 bases not matched to a gene. Germline V gene data show CDR1 as SQVTM and CDR2 as ANQGSEA. The CDR3 spells CSVGQGGPDTQYF. For the CDR3, the DNA is TGCAGCGTCGGACAGGGAGGCCCAGATACGCAGTATTTT.

This clonotype appeared a few times. The genes are TRBV29-1 and TRBJ2-4; D call uncertain. There are 14 residues in the CDR3. The V end was cut by 7 bases, the J end by 1 base, with 14 bases between. CDR1 and CDR2 from the germline V gene are SQVTM and ANQGSEA. This chain's CDR3 is CSAFAGSAKNIQYF. CDR3 coding DNA: TGCAGCGCATTCGCCGGGTCGGCCAAAAACATTCAGTACTTC.

The rearrangement uses TRBV29-1 and TRBJ1-6; 9 nucleotides match TRBD1. Germline-derived CDR1 and CDR2 are SQVTM and ANQGSEA. The CDR3 has 13 residues. Losses at the gene ends were 3 bases for V and 7 bases for J; bases not matched to a gene: 1. CDR3 residues: CSVETGGNSPLHF. The CDR3 nucleotides read TGCAGCGTTGAGACAGGGGGGAATTCACCCCTCCACTTT.

J is TRBJ2-3 and V is TRBV3-1, with 7 bases identical to TRBD2. The CDR3 length is 14 residues. Germline V lookup: CDR1 LGHDT, CDR2 YNNKEL (reference sequence). V trimming: 4 bases; J trimming: 5 bases; junction bases outside the gene matches: 6. CDR3 in DNA: TGTGCCAGCAGCCGGAGCGGGGTAGGAGATACGCAGTATTTT. It is translated as CASSRSGVGDTQYF.

The chain joins TRBV28 to TRBJ1-1, with D maybe TRBD1 (5 bases). V lost 3 bases and J 8 bases, leaving 13 bases between the germline ends. CDR3 size: 13 residues. Germline-derived CDR1 and CDR2 are MDHEN and SYDVKM. This CDR3 reads CASSLSGYSEAFF. The DNA of the CDR3 is TGTGCCAGCAGTTTGTCAGGGTACTCCGAAGCTTTCTTT.

The rearrangement uses TRBV29-1 and TRBJ2-5; no clear D gene. Germline assignment: CDR1 SQVTM and CDR2 ANQGSEA. V lost 4 bases and J 5 bases, leaving 14 bases between the germline ends. The CDR3 sequence is 13 residues long. This CDR3 is CSVGRTLRETQYF. Written as DNA, the CDR3 is TGCAGCGTTGGCCGGACCCTACGGGAGACCCAGTACTTC.